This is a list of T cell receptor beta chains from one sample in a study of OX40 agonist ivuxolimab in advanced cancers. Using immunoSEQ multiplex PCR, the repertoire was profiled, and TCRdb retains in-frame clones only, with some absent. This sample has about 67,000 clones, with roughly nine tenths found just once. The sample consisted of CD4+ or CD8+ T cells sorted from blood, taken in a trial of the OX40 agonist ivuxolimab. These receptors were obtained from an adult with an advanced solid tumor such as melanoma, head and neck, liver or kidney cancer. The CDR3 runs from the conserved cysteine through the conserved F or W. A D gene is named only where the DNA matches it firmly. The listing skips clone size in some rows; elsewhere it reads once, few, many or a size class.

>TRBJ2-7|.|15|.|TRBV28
CASSLGSVRTYEQYF
TGTGCCAGCAGTTTAGGGTCGGTACGTACCTACGAGCAGTACTTC
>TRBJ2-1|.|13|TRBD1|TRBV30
CAWDRGFDNEQFF
TGTGCCTGGGACAGGGGGTTCGACAATGAGCAGTTCTTC
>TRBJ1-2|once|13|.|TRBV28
CASTSGQRYGYTF
TGTGCCAGCACGTCCGGACAGCGCTATGGCTACACCTTC
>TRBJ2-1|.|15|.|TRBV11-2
CASSLLRGRKIEQFF
TGTGCCAGCAGCTTACTCCGGGGGCGGAAGATTGAGCAGTTCTTC
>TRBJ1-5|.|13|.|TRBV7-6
CASTLGSNQPQHF
TGTGCCAGCACCTTAGGTAGCAATCAGCCCCAGCATTTT
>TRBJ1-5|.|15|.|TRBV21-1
CASSKAADSNQPQHF
TGTGCCAGCAGCAAAGCCGCGGATAGCAATCAGCCCCAGCATTTT
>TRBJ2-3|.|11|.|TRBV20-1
CSVLGTDTQYF
TGCAGTGTTCTCGGCACAGATACGCAGTATTTT
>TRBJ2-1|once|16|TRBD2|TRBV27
CASSQLADFSTQEQFF
TGTGCCAGCTCCCAGCTAGCGGACTTTTCAACACAAGAGCAGTTCTTC
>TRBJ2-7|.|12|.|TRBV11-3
CASSFSEYEQYF
TGTGCCAGCAGCTTTTCTGAGTACGAGCAGTACTTC
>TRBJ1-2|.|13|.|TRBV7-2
CASSLGGTYGYTF
TGTGCCAGCAGCTTAGGTGGCACCTATGGCTACACCTTC
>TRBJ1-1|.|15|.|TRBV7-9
CASTYLGGVDSEAFF
TGTGCCAGCACCTACTTGGGGGGGGTAGATAGTGAAGCTTTCTTT
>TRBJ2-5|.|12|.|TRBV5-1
CASTEGAETQYF
TGCGCCAGCACGGAGGGGGCGGAGACCCAGTACTTC
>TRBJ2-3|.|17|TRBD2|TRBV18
CASSRLAGGLTVDTQYF
TGTGCCAGCTCAAGGCTAGCGGGGGGACTGACGGTTGATACGCAGTATTTT
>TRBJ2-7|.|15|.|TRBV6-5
CASSYSAGANYEQYF
TGTGCCAGCAGTTACTCCGCAGGGGCAAACTACGAGCAGTACTTC
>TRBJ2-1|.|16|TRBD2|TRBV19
CASSIDGGARDNEQFF
TGTGCCAGTAGTATAGACGGGGGGGCCAGGGACAATGAGCAGTTCTTC
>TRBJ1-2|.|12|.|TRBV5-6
CASSLTGTGYTF
TGTGCCAGCAGCTTAACAGGGACCGGCTACACCTTC
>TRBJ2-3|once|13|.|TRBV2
CASSGDLADTQYF
TGTGCCAGCAGTGGGGATTTGGCAGATACGCAGTATTTT